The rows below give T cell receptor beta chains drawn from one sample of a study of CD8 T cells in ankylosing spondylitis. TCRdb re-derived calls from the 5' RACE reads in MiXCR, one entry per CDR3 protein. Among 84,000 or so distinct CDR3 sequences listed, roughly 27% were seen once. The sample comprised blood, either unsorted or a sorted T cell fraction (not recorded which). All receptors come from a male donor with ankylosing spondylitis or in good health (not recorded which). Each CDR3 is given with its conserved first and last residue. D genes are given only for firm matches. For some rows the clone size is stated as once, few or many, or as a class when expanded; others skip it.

cdr3_nt: TGTGCCAGCAGCCCCCGGGTCGGGACAGTAAATTCACCCCTCCACTTT
cdr3_aa: CASSPRVGTVNSPLHF
j_call: TRBJ1-6
d_call: TRBD1
clone_size: few
v_call: TRBV7-9

cdr3_nt: TGCGCCAGCAGGTGGACTAGCGGGGAACCTCCTCCACCCACAGATACGCAGTATTTT
cdr3_aa: CASRWTSGEPPPPTDTQYF
j_call: TRBJ2-3
d_call: TRBD2
clone_size: .
v_call: TRBV5-1

cdr3_nt: TGCGCCAGCAGCCAAGATGGGCCTACTAGCGCCCTTACATGGTCCTACAATGAGCAGTTCTTC
cdr3_aa: CASSQDGPTSALTWSYNEQFF
j_call: TRBJ2-1
d_call: TRBD2
clone_size: .
v_call: TRBV4-1

cdr3_nt: TGCGCCAGCAGCCAAGATATCGTGACTTCTGAAGAGACCCAGTACTTC
cdr3_aa: CASSQDIVTSEETQYF
j_call: TRBJ2-5
d_call: .
clone_size: few
v_call: TRBV4-1

cdr3_nt: TGTGCCAGCAGTAAGGACGGCCAAAATCAGCCCCAGCATTTT
cdr3_aa: CASSKDGQNQPQHF
j_call: TRBJ1-5
d_call: .
clone_size: .
v_call: TRBV6-2/TRBV6-3

cdr3_nt: TGTGCCAGCAGCGTAGACAGGGGCCCTTACAATGAGCAGTTCTTC
cdr3_aa: CASSVDRGPYNEQFF
j_call: TRBJ2-1
d_call: TRBD1
clone_size: few
v_call: TRBV7-2

cdr3_nt: TGTGCCAGCTTCGGGGGACTGGGACAGCTTTTCTTT
cdr3_aa: CASFGGLGQLFF
j_call: TRBJ1-1
d_call: TRBD1
clone_size: .
v_call: TRBV2

cdr3_nt: TGTGCCAGCAGCTTGGGTGCGGGTGAGACCCAGTACTTC
cdr3_aa: CASSLGAGETQYF
j_call: TRBJ2-5
d_call: .
clone_size: few
v_call: TRBV7-8

cdr3_nt: TGTGCCACCAGCAGAGAATTACGGCGGGTGAACACCGGGGAGCTGTTTTTT
cdr3_aa: CATSRELRRVNTGELFF
j_call: TRBJ2-2
d_call: .
clone_size: many
v_call: TRBV15

cdr3_nt: TGCAGTGCTGCCCTAGGCGGACCTGGGGCCAACGTCCTGACTTTC
cdr3_aa: CSAALGGPGANVLTF
j_call: TRBJ2-6
d_call: .
clone_size: few
v_call: TRBV20-1

cdr3_nt: TGTGCCAGCAGCTTGCGCGGTGAGCAGTTCTTC
cdr3_aa: CASSLRGEQFF
j_call: TRBJ2-1
d_call: .
clone_size: few
v_call: TRBV7-9

cdr3_nt: TGCAGTGCACCGATCTCTGGGGCCAACGTCCTGACTTTC
cdr3_aa: CSAPISGANVLTF
j_call: TRBJ2-6
d_call: .
clone_size: many
v_call: TRBV20-1

cdr3_nt: TGCAGTGCTAAATCGTCGCAGGGGAATCAGCCCCAGCATTTT
cdr3_aa: CSAKSSQGNQPQHF
j_call: TRBJ1-5
d_call: .
clone_size: few
v_call: TRBV20-1

cdr3_nt: TGTGCCATCAGTGATTGGGGTGGCTCCTACAATGAGCAGTTCTTC
cdr3_aa: CAISDWGGSYNEQFF
j_call: TRBJ2-1
d_call: .
clone_size: .
v_call: TRBV10-3

cdr3_nt: TGCAGTGCTAGCTCAGCGGGAGGGGGTACGCAGTATTTT
cdr3_aa: CSASSAGGGTQYF
j_call: TRBJ2-3
d_call: TRBD2
clone_size: .
v_call: TRBV20-1

cdr3_nt: TGCAGTGGGGACAGGGTTAACTATGGCTACACCTTC
cdr3_aa: CSGDRVNYGYTF
j_call: TRBJ1-2
d_call: TRBD1
clone_size: .
v_call: TRBV20-1

cdr3_nt: TGCGCCAGCAGCTTAGGACTGGGGGCAACTGAAGCTTTCTTT
cdr3_aa: CASSLGLGATEAFF
j_call: TRBJ1-1
d_call: .
clone_size: many
v_call: TRBV5-1

cdr3_nt: TGTGCCTCCCAGTCTGGGGGTTTATCCTACAATGAGCAGTTCTTC
cdr3_aa: CASQSGGLSYNEQFF
j_call: TRBJ2-1
d_call: .
clone_size: few
v_call: TRBV19

cdr3_nt: TGTGCCAGCAGCTTAGAGGGGATCCACACCGGGGAGCTGTTTTTT
cdr3_aa: CASSLEGIHTGELFF
j_call: TRBJ2-2
d_call: .
clone_size: .
v_call: TRBV7-2

cdr3_nt: TGTGCCAGCAGCCATAGGACACGGGGGAACACTGAAGCTTTCTTT
cdr3_aa: CASSHRTRGNTEAFF
j_call: TRBJ1-1
d_call: .
clone_size: .
v_call: TRBV3-1

cdr3_nt: TGCGCCAGCAGCTCGGCCGGGACTAGCCTGAATGAGCAGTTCTTC
cdr3_aa: CASSSAGTSLNEQFF
j_call: TRBJ2-1
d_call: TRBD2
clone_size: .
v_call: TRBV5-1

cdr3_nt: TGTGCCAGCAGCTTTCGGGGGGGAGTGACTGAAGCTTTCTTT
cdr3_aa: CASSFRGGVTEAFF
j_call: TRBJ1-1
d_call: .
clone_size: .
v_call: TRBV7-2

cdr3_nt: TGTGCCACAGAGGACAGCTTCACAGATACGCAGTATTTT
cdr3_aa: CATEDSFTDTQYF
j_call: TRBJ2-3
d_call: .
clone_size: once
v_call: TRBV24-1

cdr3_nt: TGTGCCATCGGCGCTAGCGGGGGCAATGAGCAGTTCTTC
cdr3_aa: CAIGASGGNEQFF
j_call: TRBJ2-1
d_call: TRBD2
clone_size: many
v_call: TRBV10-3

cdr3_nt: TGCAGCGTTAATCATCCAGATACGCAGTATTTT
cdr3_aa: CSVNHPDTQYF
j_call: TRBJ2-3
d_call: .
clone_size: few
v_call: TRBV29-1

cdr3_nt: TGCAGTGCTAGGGGGGACAGATCGAGCTCCTACGAGCAGTACTTC
cdr3_aa: CSARGDRSSSYEQYF
j_call: TRBJ2-7
d_call: TRBD1
clone_size: few
v_call: TRBV20-1

cdr3_nt: TGCGCCAGCAGCAAACCTCTCAGAGGGGAGACCCAGTACTTC
cdr3_aa: CASSKPLRGETQYF
j_call: TRBJ2-5
d_call: .
clone_size: .
v_call: TRBV5-1

cdr3_nt: TGCGCCAGCAGTGACGCCTTAGGTGACACTGAAGCTTTCTTT
cdr3_aa: CASSDALGDTEAFF
j_call: TRBJ1-1
d_call: .
clone_size: few
v_call: TRBV10-2

cdr3_nt: TGTGCCAGCAGCAGACCCGGACAGCAGGGCTATGGCTACACCTTC
cdr3_aa: CASSRPGQQGYGYTF
j_call: TRBJ1-2
d_call: .
clone_size: .
v_call: TRBV7-2

cdr3_nt: TGTGCCAGCAGCTATGAGGACACCATATATTTT
cdr3_aa: CASSYEDTIYF
j_call: TRBJ1-3
d_call: .
clone_size: .
v_call: TRBV7-9

cdr3_nt: TGCAGTGCTACGACCGGGACTTCCTACAATGAGCAGTTCTTC
cdr3_aa: CSATTGTSYNEQFF
j_call: TRBJ2-1
d_call: .
clone_size: .
v_call: TRBV20-1

cdr3_nt: TGTGCCAGCAGTCTTGGCGGGCTTGAAGCTTTCTTT
cdr3_aa: CASSLGGLEAFF
j_call: TRBJ1-1
d_call: .
clone_size: many
v_call: TRBV6-2/TRBV6-3

cdr3_nt: TGTGCCAGCAGCCCAGGGACCGGGGAGCTGTTTTTT
cdr3_aa: CASSPGTGELFF
j_call: TRBJ2-2
d_call: .
clone_size: few
v_call: TRBV9

cdr3_nt: TGCGCCAGCAGCCTTGGTTGGGTGTTACCACCTTCACCCCTCCACTTT
cdr3_aa: CASSLGWVLPPSPLHF
j_call: TRBJ1-6
d_call: .
clone_size: .
v_call: TRBV5-1

cdr3_nt: TGCGCCAGCAGCCCAAACGAGAACACCGGGGAGCTGTTTTTT
cdr3_aa: CASSPNENTGELFF
j_call: TRBJ2-2
d_call: .
clone_size: .
v_call: TRBV5-1

cdr3_nt: TGTGCCAGCAGCTCCCAGGGAGGTGCTGGCTACACCTTC
cdr3_aa: CASSSQGGAGYTF
j_call: TRBJ1-2
d_call: .
clone_size: .
v_call: TRBV7-2

cdr3_nt: TGTGCCAGTCAAGAGGGGCCTAGCACAGATACGCAGTATTTT
cdr3_aa: CASQEGPSTDTQYF
j_call: TRBJ2-3
d_call: .
clone_size: few
v_call: TRBV19

cdr3_nt: TGTGCCAGCAGCTTCGACAGTGCAACTAATGAAAAACTGTTTTTT
cdr3_aa: CASSFDSATNEKLFF
j_call: TRBJ1-4
d_call: .
clone_size: .
v_call: TRBV7-2

cdr3_nt: TGCAGCGTTGGCGGGTCATTGAGCCTAAGGAACACTGAAGCTTTCTTT
cdr3_aa: CSVGGSLSLRNTEAFF
j_call: TRBJ1-1
d_call: .
clone_size: few
v_call: TRBV29-1

cdr3_nt: TGTGCCATCAGTGAGTCGACTAGCGGGAGTGTCAATACGCAGTATTTT
cdr3_aa: CAISESTSGSVNTQYF
j_call: TRBJ2-3
d_call: TRBD2
clone_size: many
v_call: TRBV10-3

cdr3_nt: TGTGCCAGCAGCCGGACAGGAGGGAACACTGAAGCTTTCTTT
cdr3_aa: CASSRTGGNTEAFF
j_call: TRBJ1-1
d_call: TRBD1
clone_size: .
v_call: TRBV3-1

cdr3_nt: TGTGCCACCAGTGATGAACAGGGGGATCAGCCCCAGCATTTT
cdr3_aa: CATSDEQGDQPQHF
j_call: TRBJ1-5
d_call: TRBD1
clone_size: .
v_call: TRBV24-1